This is a list of T cell receptor beta chains from one sample in a study of cytomegalovirus exposure and HLA in healthy donors. The table came from immunoSEQ multiplex PCR; TCRdb's copy has only in-frame clones and leaves some out. The data contain 100,000 to 150,000 clones, roughly 71% of them singletons. Sequenced input: PBMCs. The receptors stem from a woman aged 45-60 years in good health and CMV-seropositive. CDR3s include the opening cysteine and the closing phenylalanine or tryptophan. The D gene is left open where the match is weak. A clone size is listed for some rows: how often the clone was seen (once, few, many), or a class if it is expanded.

V gene	J gene	D gene	clone size	CDR3 protein
TRBV10-3	TRBJ1-5	TRBD1	NA	CAISDRGADQPQHF
TRBV2	TRBJ2-5	TRBD2	NA	CASTAGGGGWETQYF
TRBV7-2	TRBJ2-3	NA	NA	CASSLIREYTQYF
TRBV6-6	TRBJ1-2	NA	NA	CASKLGGADGYTF
TRBV30	TRBJ1-2	NA	NA	CAWTPDSEYGYTF
TRBV5-1	TRBJ1-5	NA	few	CASSLGGDQPQHF
TRBV11-1	TRBJ1-6	NA	once	CASSRSPLGSPLHF
TRBV7-2	TRBJ1-3	NA	NA	CASSAPGVRGGNTIYF
TRBV19	TRBJ2-7	TRBD2	NA	CASSISGAGGPLKSQGKQYF
TRBV7-2	TRBJ2-7	TRBD2	NA	CASSPSKLGGTYEQYF
TRBV2	TRBJ2-3	NA	NA	CASSQLNTQYF
TRBV19	TRBJ1-2	NA	NA	CASSIGGDGYTF
TRBV5-4	TRBJ2-5	TRBD1	NA	CASSLVGQGRETQYF
TRBV11-3	TRBJ2-7	NA	NA	CASSYASYEQYF
TRBV6-4	TRBJ1-2	NA	once	CASSDGWVSGYTF
TRBV19	TRBJ1-1	TRBD1	NA	CTSTLGTGWDTEAFF
TRBV4-2	TRBJ2-5	TRBD2	NA	CASSQDTSAETQYF
TRBV5-4	TRBJ2-7	TRBD2	NA	CPSSSGGVIAYEQYF
TRBV5-1	TRBJ2-2	NA	NA	CASSSLPAGATSTGELFF
TRBV5-5	TRBJ2-1	TRBD2	once	CASSLTLPSGLYNEQFF
TRBV21-1	TRBJ1-3	NA	NA	CASSARDSSGNTIYF
TRBV5-5	TRBJ2-7	NA	NA	CASSREWTEGYEQYF
TRBV5-1	TRBJ1-2	NA	NA	CASSLLGGDYGYTF
TRBV18	TRBJ1-3	NA	NA	CASSPMGVLSGNTIYF
TRBV5-4	TRBJ2-5	NA	NA	CASSLEGGLKETQYF
TRBV7-2	TRBJ1-1	NA	NA	CASSHDGADTEAFF
TRBV4-2	TRBJ2-1	TRBD1	NA	CASSQELGTGGIYEQFF
TRBV4-2	TRBJ2-7	TRBD1	few	CASSQIRDSDYEQYF
TRBV7-2	TRBJ2-7	NA	NA	CASSLGPGQPDPYEQYF
TRBV6-5	TRBJ1-2	TRBD1	NA	CASSSAGGFGGYTF
TRBV5-4	TRBJ2-3	NA	NA	CASNRGTDTQYF
TRBV6-5	TRBJ1-3	NA	few	CASSSTWTARNTIYF
TRBV7-9	TRBJ1-2	NA	NA	CASSSGPRSYGYTF
TRBV5-1	TRBJ2-6	NA	NA	CASATAYPLSGANVLTF
TRBV28	TRBJ1-6	NA	NA	CASSSYLSPLHF
TRBV6-5	TRBJ1-2	TRBD1	NA	CASSRESQTGRTF
TRBV5-1	TRBJ1-6	NA	few	CASSLAGMGSPLHF
TRBV5-8	TRBJ2-7	NA	NA	CASRVWGGTYEQYF
TRBV6-1	TRBJ2-2	NA	few	CASSDDSQELFF
TRBV5-4	TRBJ1-6	NA	few	CASRTGILNSPLHF
TRBV7-9	TRBJ1-4	NA	NA	CASSLWRGDEKLFF
TRBV5-1	TRBJ1-5	TRBD1	few	CASSVGDRNQPQHF
TRBV29-1	TRBJ1-1	NA	NA	CSVDTGGPTEAFF